Below are 18 T cell receptor beta chains sequenced from a single sample in a study of cytotoxic CD8 clonotypes in ibrutinib-treated CLL. This table comes from immunoSEQ multiplex PCR, and its TCRdb copy is limited to in-frame clones, with some not included. The data contain a few hundred thousand clones, approximately 80% of them singletons. The input for sequencing was PBMCs, taken before ibrutinib treatment. All receptors derive from a human donor with chronic lymphocytic leukemia.

The gene calls are TRBV2 and TRBJ2-7; 7 nucleotides align to TRBD2. This CDR3 comprises 13 residues. J was trimmed by 4 bases and V by 6 bases; bases with no gene match: 6. Germline values: CDR1 SNHLY, CDR2 FYNNEI. This CDR3 is CASSAGLRYEQYF. In DNA, the CDR3 is TGTGCCAGCAGCGCGGGACTAAGATACGAGCAGTACTTC.

This chain connects TRBV27 to TRBJ2-3; 10 nucleotides match TRBD1. V dropped 5 bases and J dropped 0; count of bases not matched to a gene: 5. CDR1 and CDR2 from the germline V gene are MNHEY and SMNVEV (reference sequence). This CDR3 comprises 16 residues. The CDR3: CASSIGQGGSTDTQYF. In DNA form, the CDR3 reads TGTGCCAGCAGTATCGGACAGGGGGGTAGCACAGATACGCAGTATTTT.

This clone occurred once. The chain couples TRBV27 to TRBJ1-1; D gene uncertain. The CDR3 is 10 residues long. The V gene lost 11 bases and the J gene lost 4 bases, with 8 bases spanning the gap. Germline CDR1 MNHEY, CDR2 SMNVEV (reference sequence). CDR3 protein: CAAGGTEAFF. The CDR3 bases are TGTGCCGCGGGAGGCACTGAAGCTTTCTTT.

The chain joins TRBV4-2 to TRBJ2-5, with 14 bases aligning to TRBD2. V was clipped by 4 bases and J by 5 bases; unmatched bases: 9. The CDR3 totals 17 residues. Germline V gives CDR1 LGHNA, CDR2 YNFKEQ. CDR3 in DNA: TGTGCCAGCAGCCCCGAAGGGACTAGCGGGAGTTTGGAGACCCAGTACTTC. Translated, it gives CASSPEGTSGSLETQYF.

The V gene is TRBV28, the J gene TRBJ2-5; 7 nucleotides match TRBD2. CDR1 is MDHEN and CDR2 is SYDVKM in the germline V gene. CDR3 length equals 12 residues. The CDR3 sequence: CCTGTTQETQYF. The DNA for the CDR3 is TGTTGCACCGGGACTACCCAAGAGACCCAGTACTTC.

V and J are TRBV9 and TRBJ2-1; D is uncertain. There are 16 residues in the CDR3. Germline V gene lookup returns CDR1 SGDLS and CDR2 YYNGEE. V lost 0 bases to trimming and J lost 2 bases, with 12 bases between them. The CDR3 spells CASSVAGGLTYNEQFF. In DNA, the CDR3 is TGTGCCAGCAGCGTAGCTGGCGGATTGACCTACAATGAGCAGTTCTTC.

This clone has only one observation. The chain uses TRBV7-2 and TRBJ2-7; 10 bases fit TRBD2. Trimming cost V 1 base and J 5 bases; bases outside gene matches: 8. This CDR3 has 16 residues. Germline V lookup: CDR1 SGHTA, CDR2 FQGNSA. The DNA of the CDR3 is TGTGCCAGCAGCTTAGATGCTAGCGGGAGTGTTCACGAGCAGTACTTC. Translation: CASSLDASGSVHEQYF.

This chain uses TRBV4-1 with TRBJ1-1; the D is unclear. This CDR3 is 16 amino acids long. Germline V gene sequence: CDR1 MGHRA, CDR2 YSYEKL. V was cut by 0 bases and J by 1 base, with 12 bases left in between. The CDR3 region is CASSQDWRHKNTEAFF. The CDR3 bases are TGCGCCAGCAGCCAAGATTGGCGACACAAGAACACTGAAGCTTTCTTT.

This rearrangement joins TRBV7-8 to TRBJ1-4; 7 bases map to TRBD1. The CDR3 length is 16 residues. V was pared by 5 bases and J by 6 bases, with 12 bases of the junction left unmatched. Germline V lookup: CDR1 SGHVS, CDR2 FQNEAQ. CDR3 loop: CASSHRVWGTDEKLFF. CDR3 nucleotide sequence: TGTGCCAGCAGCCACCGGGTGTGGGGGACAGATGAAAAACTGTTTTTT.

This rearrangement joins TRBV19 to TRBJ2-3, with 7 bases matching TRBD2. The CDR3 is 14 amino acids. J was trimmed by 1 base and V by 4 bases; bases with no gene match: 2. Germline-derived CDR1 and CDR2 are LNHDA and SQIVND (reference sequence). In nucleotides, the CDR3 is TGTGCCAGTAGTAGGGCGGGAGGCACAGATACGCAGTATTTT. Its translation: CASSRAGGTDTQYF.

The rearrangement joins TRBV5-4 to TRBJ2-7; 9 nucleotides match TRBD2. After removal of 1 base from V and 7 bases from J, the junction contained 9 bases not matched to a gene. Germline V gene sequence: CDR1 SGHNT, CDR2 YYREEE (reference sequence). This CDR3 has 15 amino acids. The CDR3 bases are TGTGCCAGCAGCTTGATGGGGACTAGCTTGCGGGAGCAGTACTTC. As protein: CASSLMGTSLREQYF.

The CDR3: CASSEGQTFIKYF. Written as DNA, the CDR3 is TGCGCCAGCAGTGAGGGACAGACCTTCATTAAGTACTTC. The J gene is TRBJ2-7, the V gene TRBV10-1, with a possible D match to TRBD1 (6 bases). The CDR3 length is 13 residues. Trimming shortened V by 2 bases and J by 11 bases, and 16 bases separated the two germline ends. Germline CDR1 WNHNN, CDR2 SYGVQD (reference sequence).

The chain is built from TRBV5-6 and TRBJ2-3; D is perhaps TRBD2 (5 bases). This CDR3 is built from 17 residues. V lost 4 bases to trimming and J lost 1 base, with 19 bases between them. The germline gives CDR1 SGHDT, CDR2 YYEEEE. CDR3 nucleotides: TGTGCCAGCAGCGTGTCTCCTCAGCGGATAGGCACAGATACGCAGTATTTT. Translating gives CASSVSPQRIGTDTQYF. The full variable domain, completed using reference TRBV5-6 and TRBJ2-3, is DAGVTQSPTHLIKTRGQQVTLRCSPKSGHDTVSWYQQALGQGPQFIFQYYEEEERQRGNFPDRFSGHQFPNYSSELNVNALLLGDSALYLCASSVSPQRIGTDTQYFGPGTRLTVL.

The chain joins TRBV5-6 to TRBJ2-6; tentatively, D is TRBD1 (5 bases). CDR1 is SGHDT, CDR2 YYEEEE, per germline. The V end lost 4 bases, the J end lost 0 bases, and 11 bases lay between the germline ends. There are 16 residues in the CDR3. The CDR3 DNA reads TGTGCCAGCAGCCAGACAGCTGACTCTGGGGCCAACGTCCTGACTTTC. Amino acids: CASSQTADSGANVLTF. The full variable domain, in which reference TRBV5-6 and TRBJ2-6 provide the parts outside the CDR3, is DAGVTQSPTHLIKTRGQQVTLRCSPKSGHDTVSWYQQALGQGPQFIFQYYEEEERQRGNFPDRFSGHQFPNYSSELNVNALLLGDSALYLCASSQTADSGANVLTFGAGSRLTVL.

CDR3 in amino acids: CASSQGRETQYF. The CDR3 nucleotides are TGTGCCAGCTCACAGGGCCGAGAGACCCAGTACTTC. This sequence joins TRBV18 and TRBJ2-5; no reliable D call. Germline lookup yields CDR1 KGHSH and CDR2 LQKENI. V lost 4 bases and J 4 bases, leaving 7 bases between the germline ends. This CDR3 comprises 12 residues.

The rearrangement uses TRBV28 and TRBJ2-5; D is ambiguous. V lost 5 bases and J lost 3, with 7 bases in between. The CDR3 spans 12 residues. Germline loops: CDR1 MDHEN, CDR2 SYDVKM. CDR3 sequence reads: CASSGLKETQYF. In DNA form, the CDR3 reads TGTGCCAGCAGTGGTTTAAAAGAGACCCAGTACTTC. The entire variable domain, with the rest obtained from reference TRBV28 and TRBJ2-5, is as follows: DVKVTQSSRYLVKRTGEKVFLECVQDMDHENMFWYRQDPGLGLRLIYFSYDVKMKEKGDIPEGYSVSREKKERFSLILESASTNQTSMYLCASSGLKETQYFGPGTRLLVL.

The gene calls are TRBV7-2 and TRBJ2-7, with TRBD2 matching 13 bases. After removal of 0 bases from V and 4 bases from J, the junction contained 3 bases not matched to a gene. Germline V gene sequence: CDR1 SGHTA, CDR2 FQGNSA. This CDR3 contains 16 residues. This chain's CDR3 is CASSLAPGLAGYEQYF. DNA of the CDR3: TGTGCCAGCAGCTTAGCTCCGGGACTAGCGGGGTACGAGCAGTACTTC. The full variable domain, rest sourced from reference TRBV7-2 and TRBJ2-7, is GAGVSQSPSNKVTEKGKDVELRCDPISGHTALYWYRQSLGQGLEFLIYFQGNSAPDKSGLPSDRFSAERTGGSVSTLTIQRTQQEDSAVYLCASSLAPGLAGYEQYFGPGTRLTVT.

The rearrangement joins TRBV18 to TRBJ1-3, with TRBD1 identical over 7 bases. The V and J ends lost 3 bases and 8 bases, in that order; junction bases with no gene match: 10. The V gene's germline CDR1 is KGHSH and CDR2 LQKENI. The CDR3 is made up of 15 amino acids. This chain's CDR3 is CASSPDRLTLDTIYF. The DNA of the CDR3 is TGTGCCAGCTCACCGGACAGGCTGACTTTAGACACCATATATTTT.